The rows below give T cell receptor beta chains drawn from one sample of a study of OX40 agonist ivuxolimab in advanced cancers. The protocol was immunoSEQ multiplex PCR, while the TCRdb copy is restricted to in-frame clones and leaves out a portion. This sample has under 25,000 clones; around 80% occur once, and the top ten carry 30%. This specimen was CD4+ or CD8+ T cells sorted from blood, taken in a trial of the OX40 agonist ivuxolimab. The receptors stem from an adult with an advanced solid tumor such as melanoma, head and neck, liver or kidney cancer. Both conserved end residues are trimmed from each CDR3. Fields, in order: V gene, D gene, J gene, CDR3 protein. D genes are given only for firm matches.

TRBV28	-	TRBJ1-4	ASSLVRGRGLDDEKLF
TRBV11-2	TRBD2	TRBJ2-7	ASSPFPTSGKMGEQY
TRBV19	TRBD1	TRBJ1-1	ASRHRGGNTEAF
TRBV29-1	-	TRBJ1-1	SVYWGQMNTEAF
TRBV2	-	TRBJ2-1	ASSEGTATSSYNEQF
TRBV12-2	-	TRBJ2-1	ASRSKIGTSGGDNEQF
TRBV9	-	TRBJ2-7	ASSAGASRTYEQY
TRBV7-8	TRBD1	TRBJ1-2	ASSLLGTGDFYGYT
TRBV7-6	TRBD2	TRBJ2-3	ASSLAAGGSDTQY
TRBV14	TRBD2	TRBJ2-7	ASSQDPASGGLKGYEQY
TRBV9	-	TRBJ1-1	ASSVGGETEAF
TRBV5-5	TRBD2	TRBJ2-3	ASSWTGGTDTQY
TRBV19	-	TRBJ1-1	ASSIVGGVMNTEAF
TRBV10-3	TRBD1	TRBJ1-1	AILGQGGTEAF
TRBV5-5	TRBD1	TRBJ2-7	ASSLITGGPYEQY
TRBV9	-	TRBJ1-5	ASSVGVRQGTEPQH
TRBV11-2	-	TRBJ1-4	ASSLYRNSEKLF
TRBV13	TRBD2	TRBJ2-1	ASSSDSTSGRAYEQF
TRBV7-8	-	TRBJ2-5	ASSHPGRLQETQY
TRBV7-6	-	TRBJ1-3	ASSLEPSSGNTIY
TRBV7-9	-	TRBJ1-6	ASSLTLGGNPPLH
TRBV9	TRBD2	TRBJ2-7	ASSVSTSGDEQY
TRBV11-2	-	TRBJ2-7	ASSRSATGTAAYEQY
TRBV27	-	TRBJ1-1	ASSLAGANTEAF
TRBV5-6	TRBD2	TRBJ2-3	ASTVSSGRWIDTQY
TRBV5-4	-	TRBJ2-7	ASSLIGGGAAYEQY
TRBV11-3	TRBD1	TRBJ2-7	ASAGGPNYEQY
TRBV6-5	TRBD1	TRBJ1-1	ASSDRGPGTEAF
TRBV6-6	TRBD1	TRBJ1-2	ASSGGQAPYGYT
TRBV15	-	TRBJ2-3	ATSDRTSVTDTQY
TRBV9	-	TRBJ2-1	ASSVDGTAYNEQF
TRBV29-1	TRBD1	TRBJ2-2	SVNLPGGAGTGELF
TRBV5-6	TRBD1	TRBJ2-2	ASSPLGGANTGELF
TRBV6-1	-	TRBJ1-1	ASSVGANTEAF
TRBV27	-	TRBJ1-3	ASSPWTPSSGNTIY
TRBV28	-	TRBJ2-7	ASSLVPDTYEQY
TRBV4-3	-	TRBJ2-7	ASSQDFGGASYEQY
TRBV19	-	TRBJ1-5	ASSIDGEGRVNQPQH
TRBV9	-	TRBJ2-1	ASSVAVTEWNEQF